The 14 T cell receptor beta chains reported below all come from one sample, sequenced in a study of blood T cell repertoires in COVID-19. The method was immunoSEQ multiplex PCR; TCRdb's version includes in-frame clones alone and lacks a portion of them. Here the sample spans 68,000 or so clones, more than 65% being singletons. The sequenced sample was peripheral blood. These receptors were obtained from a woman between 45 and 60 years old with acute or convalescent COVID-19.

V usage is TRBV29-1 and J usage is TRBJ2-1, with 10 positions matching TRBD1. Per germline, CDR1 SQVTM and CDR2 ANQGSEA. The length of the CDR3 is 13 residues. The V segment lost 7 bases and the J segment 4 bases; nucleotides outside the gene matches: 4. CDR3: CSEGQGVYNEQFF. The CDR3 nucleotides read TGCAGCGAAGGACAGGGGGTATACAATGAGCAGTTCTTC.

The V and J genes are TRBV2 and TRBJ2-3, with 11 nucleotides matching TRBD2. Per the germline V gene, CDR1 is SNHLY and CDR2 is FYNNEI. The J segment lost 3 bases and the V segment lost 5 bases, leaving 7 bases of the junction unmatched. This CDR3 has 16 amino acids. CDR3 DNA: TGTGCCAGCAGTCCCGGACTAGCGGGTGTGACAGATACGCAGTATTTT. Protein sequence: CASSPGLAGVTDTQYF.

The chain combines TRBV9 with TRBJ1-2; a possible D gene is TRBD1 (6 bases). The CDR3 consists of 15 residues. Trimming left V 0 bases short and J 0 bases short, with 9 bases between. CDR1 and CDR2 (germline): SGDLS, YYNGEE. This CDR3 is CASSVEQGTNYGYTF. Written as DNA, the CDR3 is TGTGCCAGCAGCGTAGAACAGGGTACTAACTATGGCTACACCTTC. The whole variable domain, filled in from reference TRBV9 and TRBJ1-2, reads DSGVTQTPKHLITATGQRVTLRCSPRSGDLSVYWYQQSLDQGLQFLIQYYNGEERAKGNILERFSAQQFPDLHSELNLSSLELGDSALYFCASSVEQGTNYGYTFGSGTRLTVV.

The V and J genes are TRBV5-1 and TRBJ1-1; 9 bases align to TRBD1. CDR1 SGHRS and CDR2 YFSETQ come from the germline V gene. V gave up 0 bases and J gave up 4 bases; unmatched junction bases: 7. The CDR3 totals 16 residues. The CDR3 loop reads CASSLDTGGSGTEAFF. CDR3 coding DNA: TGCGCCAGCAGCTTGGATACAGGGGGCTCTGGCACTGAAGCTTTCTTT.

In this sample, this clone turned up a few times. CDR3 residues: CASSPYGGGSNEQFF. The CDR3 nucleotides are TGTGCCAGCAGCCCCTATGGGGGGGGGTCCAATGAGCAGTTCTTC. The chain uses TRBV7-9 and TRBJ2-1; 7 positions match TRBD2. Germline V lookup: CDR1 SEHNR, CDR2 FQNEAQ (reference sequence). V gave up 5 bases and J gave up 6 bases; unmatched junction bases: 10. This CDR3 is built from 15 residues.

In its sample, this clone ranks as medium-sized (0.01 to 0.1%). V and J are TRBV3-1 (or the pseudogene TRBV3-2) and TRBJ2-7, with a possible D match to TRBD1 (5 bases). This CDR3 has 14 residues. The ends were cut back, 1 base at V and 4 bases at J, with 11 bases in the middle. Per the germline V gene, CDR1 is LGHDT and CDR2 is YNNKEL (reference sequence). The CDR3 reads CASSQGRVSYEQYF. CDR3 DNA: TGTGCCAGCAGCCAAGGCAGGGTATCATACGAGCAGTACTTC.

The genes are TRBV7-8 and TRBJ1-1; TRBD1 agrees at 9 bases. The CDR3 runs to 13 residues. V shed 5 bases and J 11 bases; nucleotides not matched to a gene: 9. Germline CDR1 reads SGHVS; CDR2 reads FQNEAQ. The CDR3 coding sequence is TGTGCCAGCAGCCCTAGGACAGGGGCGCACGCTTTCTTT. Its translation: CASSPRTGAHAFF.

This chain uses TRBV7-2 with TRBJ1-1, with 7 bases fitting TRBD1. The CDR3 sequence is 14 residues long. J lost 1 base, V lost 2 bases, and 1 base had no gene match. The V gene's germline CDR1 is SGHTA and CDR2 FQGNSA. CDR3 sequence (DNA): TGTGCCAGCAGCTTACCAGGGGGGAACACTGAAGCTTTCTTT. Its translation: CASSLPGGNTEAFF.

The CDR3 DNA sequence: TGTGCCAGCCATGGGGCAGGGGCGGGGGCCTACGAGCAGTACTTC. Protein sequence: CASHGAGAGAYEQYF. The chain is built from TRBV6-5 and TRBJ2-7; D is perhaps TRBD2 (7 bases). The length of the CDR3 is 15 residues. The V end lost 8 bases, the J end lost 2 bases, and 19 bases lay between the germline ends. Germline assignment: CDR1 MNHEY and CDR2 SVGAGI.

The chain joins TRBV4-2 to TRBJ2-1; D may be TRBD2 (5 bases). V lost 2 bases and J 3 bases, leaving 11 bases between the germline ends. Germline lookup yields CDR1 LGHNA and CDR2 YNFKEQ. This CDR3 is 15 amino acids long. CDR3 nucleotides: TGTGCCAGCAGCCAACTAAAGAGGGACTACAATGAGCAGTTCTTC. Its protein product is CASSQLKRDYNEQFF.

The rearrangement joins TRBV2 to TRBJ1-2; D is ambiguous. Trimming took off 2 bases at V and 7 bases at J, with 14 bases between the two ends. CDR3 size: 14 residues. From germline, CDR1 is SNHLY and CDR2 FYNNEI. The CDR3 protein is CASSERAGSLGYTF. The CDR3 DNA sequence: TGTGCCAGCAGTGAAAGGGCGGGGAGTCTTGGCTACACCTTC.

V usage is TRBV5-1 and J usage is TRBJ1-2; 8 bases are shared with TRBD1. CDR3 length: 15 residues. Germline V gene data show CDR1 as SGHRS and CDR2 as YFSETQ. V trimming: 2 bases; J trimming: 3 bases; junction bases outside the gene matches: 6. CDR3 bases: TGCGCCAGCAGCTTCTCCCTGACAGGGGACTATGGCTACACCTTC. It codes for CASSFSLTGDYGYTF.

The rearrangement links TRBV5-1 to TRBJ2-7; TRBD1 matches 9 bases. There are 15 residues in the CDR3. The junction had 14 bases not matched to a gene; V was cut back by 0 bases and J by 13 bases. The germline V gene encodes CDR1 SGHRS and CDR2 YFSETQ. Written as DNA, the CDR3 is TGCGCCAGCAGCTTGGTAGATATACGGACAGGGGCTTCCTACTTC. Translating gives CASSLVDIRTGASYF.

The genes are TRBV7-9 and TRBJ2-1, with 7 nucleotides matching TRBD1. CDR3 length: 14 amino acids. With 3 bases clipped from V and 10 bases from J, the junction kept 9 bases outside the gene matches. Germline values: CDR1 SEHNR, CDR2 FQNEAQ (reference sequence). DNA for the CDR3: TGTGCCAGCAGCTTGGGGACAGCCAAACCCGAGCAGTTCTTC. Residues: CASSLGTAKPEQFF.